The next 23 T cell receptor beta chains were all read from a single sample in a study of cytomegalovirus exposure and HLA in healthy donors (dated by TCRdb to 2015 to 2018). Library generation was performed with the immunoSEQ multiplex PCR assay. A mixture of 60 forward primers for TCR Vbeta segments and 13 reverse primers for TCR Jbeta segments was used in the multiplex PCR. Sourced from immuneACCESS, this table was stored by TCRdb with only in-frame sequences that have V and J called. A share of the clones is absent; for the studies checked, an unresolved V gene accounts for under half, and the remainder has no known explanation. The sample records around 120,000 clones, 65% to 80% of which are singletons. The ten largest clones take up 3.1% of the sample. The material sequenced was PBMCs. All receptors derive from a woman in her thirties or forties in good health and CMV-seronegative.

The chain uses TRBV7-8 and TRBJ2-3, with a weak D call TRBD2 (6 bases). CDR1 and CDR2 (germline): SGHVS, FQNEAQ. This CDR3 is built from 14 residues. Trimming took 1 base from V and 5 from J, leaving 10 bases between them. CDR3 residues: CASSLGERVDTQYF. The CDR3 DNA reads as TGTGCCAGCAGCTTAGGGGAGCGGGTAGATACGCAGTATTTT. The complete variable domain, with remaining parts taken from reference TRBV7-8 and TRBJ2-3, reads GAGVSQSPRYKVAKRGQDVALRCDPISGHVSLFWYQQALGQGPEFLTYFQNEAQLDKSGLPSDRFFAERPEGSVSTLKIQRTQQEDSAVYLCASSLGERVDTQYFGPGTRLTVL.

The chain couples TRBV19 to TRBJ1-3, with a weak D call TRBD1 (5 bases). There are 16 residues in the CDR3. Trimming took 10 bases from V and 0 from J, leaving 19 bases between them. Germline V gene data show CDR1 as LNHDA and CDR2 as SQIVND (reference sequence). The CDR3 loop reads CAIHGAGASSGNTIYF. In DNA, the CDR3 is TGTGCCATTCATGGGGCCGGAGCCAGCTCTGGAAACACCATATATTTT.

The gene calls are TRBV28 and TRBJ1-5; TRBD1 aligns across 7 bases. Germline loops: CDR1 MDHEN, CDR2 SYDVKM. This CDR3 is 15 amino acids long. With 2 bases clipped from V and 3 bases from J, the junction kept 4 bases outside the gene matches. DNA of the CDR3: TGTGCCAGCAGTTTAGGAGGGGGCCCCAATCAGCCCCAGCATTTT. Its protein product is CASSLGGGPNQPQHF.

The V and J genes are TRBV4-1 and TRBJ2-7; the D gene is possibly TRBD2 (6 bases). CDR3 length equals 14 residues. The V gene's germline CDR1 is MGHRA and CDR2 YSYEKL. V lost 0 bases and J 4 bases, leaving 10 bases between the germline ends. The chain's CDR3 is CASSQDWGGYEQYF. The CDR3 region has the DNA TGCGCCAGCAGCCAAGATTGGGGAGGATACGAGCAGTACTTC.

The rearrangement joins TRBV19 to TRBJ2-7; possibly TRBD2 for D (5 bases). V lost 7 bases to trimming and J lost 0 bases, with 16 bases between them. Germline V lookup: CDR1 LNHDA, CDR2 SQIVND (reference sequence). The CDR3 has 15 amino acids. CDR3 protein: CASTPIYGDSYEQYF. In DNA form, the CDR3 reads TGTGCCAGTACCCCCATATACGGGGACTCCTACGAGCAGTACTTC.

V is TRBV4-3 and J is TRBJ1-4; D is possibly TRBD1 (5 bases). Germline loops: CDR1 LGHNA, CDR2 YSLEER. The CDR3 length is 15 residues. The ends were cut back, 0 bases at V and 5 bases at J, with 10 bases in the middle. In nucleotides, the CDR3 is TGCGCCAGCAGCCAAGAACTGGGGGGAAATGAAAAACTGTTTTTT. It is translated as CASSQELGGNEKLFF.

The chain uses TRBV7-2 and TRBJ2-3, with 11 bases identical to TRBD2. V gave up 5 bases and J gave up 6 bases; unmatched junction bases: 16. This CDR3 is 18 amino acids long. In germline, CDR1 is SGHTA, CDR2 FQGNSA. The chain's CDR3 is CASSTTTSGRPWGDTQYF. Written as DNA, the CDR3 is TGTGCCAGCAGCACCACCACTAGCGGGAGACCCTGGGGTGATACGCAGTATTTT.

V usage is TRBV7-9 and J usage is TRBJ1-2; unclear D gene. This CDR3 contains 14 residues. Trimming took off 2 bases at V and 4 bases at J, with 11 bases between the two ends. CDR1 is SEHNR, CDR2 FQNEAQ, per germline (reference sequence). The CDR3 DNA is TGTGCCAGCAGCTTAACGAGCAGGATCTATGGCTACACCTTC. Its protein is CASSLTSRIYGYTF.

The CDR3 is CASSLDGGVKLFF. For the CDR3, the DNA is TGTGCCAGCAGCTTAGACGGGGGAGTAAAACTGTTTTTT. The genes are TRBV11-2 and TRBJ1-4, with a weak D call TRBD1 (5 bases). The CDR3 contains 13 residues. The germline CDR1 and CDR2 sequences are SGHAT and FQNNGV. The germline V and J ends were trimmed by 0 bases and 10 bases, with 9 bases remaining between them. Drawing the rest from reference TRBV11-2 and TRBJ1-4, the complete variable domain is EAGVAQSPRYKIIEKRQSVAFWCNPISGHATLYWYQQILGQGPKLLIQFQNNGVVDDSQLPKDRFSAERLKGVDSTLKIQPAKLEDSAVYLCASSLDGGVKLFFGSGTQLSVL.

This rearrangement joins TRBV9 to TRBJ2-1; 11 bases align to TRBD2. Per the germline V gene, CDR1 is SGDLS and CDR2 is YYNGEE. The CDR3 is 18 residues long. J was trimmed by 3 bases and V by 0 bases; bases with no gene match: 8. The CDR3 is CASSVATSGTSGYNEQFF. CDR3 nucleotide sequence: TGTGCCAGCAGCGTAGCTACGAGTGGGACTAGCGGCTACAATGAGCAGTTCTTC.

V and J are TRBV6-1 and TRBJ2-5, with D hard to call. Trimming shortened V by 5 bases and J by 2 bases, and 12 bases separated the two germline ends. CDR3 length: 14 residues. CDR1 and CDR2 from the germline V gene are MNHNS and SASEGT. CDR3 DNA sequence: TGTGCCAGCAGTACAGTGCGCCAACAAGAGACCCAGTACTTC. This gives the protein CASSTVRQQETQYF.

This clone was seen more than once but under ten times. The chain carries TRBV5-1 and TRBJ2-2; D remains unclear. This CDR3 is 15 amino acids long. CDR1 is SGHRS and CDR2 is YFSETQ in the germline V gene. Trimming cost V 0 bases and J 0 bases, with 6 bases left between them. CDR3 DNA: TGCGCCAGCAGCTTGGGAGCTACGAACACCGGGGAGCTGTTTTTT. Residues: CASSLGATNTGELFF.

The chain uses TRBV9 and TRBJ1-2; perhaps TRBD1 as D (5 bases). CDR3 length: 14 amino acids. The V and J ends lost 3 bases and 0 bases respectively, with 9 bases between them. CDR1 and CDR2 from the germline V gene are SGDLS and YYNGEE. The CDR3 sequence: CASSASGTNYGYTF. As DNA, the CDR3 is TGTGCCAGCAGCGCTTCAGGGACTAACTATGGCTACACCTTC.

The gene calls are TRBV30 and TRBJ2-3, with TRBD1 matching 9 bases. J lost 0 bases, V lost 5 bases, and 0 bases had no gene match. CDR1 GTSNPN and CDR2 SVGIG come from the germline V gene (reference sequence). This CDR3 comprises 13 residues. The CDR3 is CAWGTGSTDTQYF. In DNA form, the CDR3 reads TGTGCCTGGGGGACAGGGAGCACAGATACGCAGTATTTT.

The J gene is TRBJ1-5, the V gene TRBV9; possibly TRBD1 for D (6 bases). This CDR3 spans 14 amino acids. Trimming stripped 4 bases from V and 5 bases from J, with 13 bases between. The germline gives CDR1 SGDLS, CDR2 YYNGEE. CDR3 in DNA: TGTGCCAGCAGCTCGGACAGTTGGGATCAGCCCCAGCATTTT. This translates into CASSSDSWDQPQHF.

The rearrangement links TRBV7-2 to TRBJ2-5; 7 positions agree with TRBD2. The V gene's germline CDR1 is SGHTA and CDR2 FQGNSA. V shed 3 bases and J 4 bases; nucleotides not matched to a gene: 5. This CDR3 contains 14 residues. In DNA, the CDR3 is TGTGCCAGCAGCTTGGACCCGGGAGGAGAGACCCAGTACTTC. As protein: CASSLDPGGETQYF.

The chain carries TRBV5-1 and TRBJ2-1, with a weak D call TRBD2 (7 bases). V shed 4 bases and J shed 8 bases, with 22 bases lying between them. Germline loops: CDR1 SGHRS, CDR2 YFSETQ. The CDR3 spans 16 residues. Here the CDR3 reads CASSRGGLGLVDEQFF. CDR3 coding DNA: TGCGCCAGCAGCAGGGGGGGACTTGGCCTCGTAGATGAGCAGTTCTTC.

The chain recombines TRBV28 with TRBJ2-2, with 10 bases aligning to TRBD2. V gave up 4 bases and J gave up 4 bases; unmatched junction bases: 9. Germline-derived CDR1 and CDR2 are MDHEN and SYDVKM. The CDR3 extends over 17 amino acids. CDR3 nucleotide sequence: TGTGCCAGCAGTTCCCTATGGACTAGCGGCCCCACCGGGGAGCTGTTTTTT. Residues: CASSSLWTSGPTGELFF.

V and J are TRBV6-1 and TRBJ2-5; tentatively, D is TRBD2 (6 bases). Germline V lookup: CDR1 MNHNS, CDR2 SASEGT. The CDR3 contains 16 residues. Trimming stripped 3 bases from V and 4 bases from J, with 18 bases between. The CDR3: CASSERAGRAPETQYF. The CDR3 nucleotides are TGTGCCAGCAGTGAGAGGGCCGGGAGAGCGCCAGAGACCCAGTACTTC.

For the CDR3, the DNA is TGCAGCGTCCCGGCGGACAAGTCTAACTATGGCTACACCTTC. It is translated as CSVPADKSNYGYTF. The chain carries TRBV29-1 and TRBJ1-2, with a weak D call TRBD1 (5 bases). With 6 bases removed from V and 0 bases from J, the gap between germline ends came to 14 bases. CDR3 length equals 14 residues. The V gene's germline CDR1 is SQVTM and CDR2 ANQGSEA.

The chain couples TRBV5-1 to TRBJ2-5; 8 nucleotides align to TRBD2. Germline V CDR1 and CDR2: SGHRS, YFSETQ. Germline trimming cut 3 bases from V and 0 bases from J; bases unmatched to any gene: 1. This CDR3 is built from 14 residues. The CDR3 DNA reads as TGCGCCAGCAGCTCACTAGCGGACCAAGAGACCCAGTACTTC. This sequence encodes CASSSLADQETQYF.

The rearrangement uses TRBV29-1 and TRBJ2-3, with D perhaps matching TRBD2 (6 bases). With 3 bases removed from V and 2 bases from J, the gap between germline ends came to 15 bases. This CDR3 is built from 15 residues. Germline CDR1 and CDR2: SQVTM and ANQGSEA. This chain's CDR3 is CSVDLGRTVTDTQYF. The CDR3 bases are TGCAGCGTTGATCTCGGGAGAACCGTCACAGATACGCAGTATTTT.

This chain connects TRBV4-2 to TRBJ2-1; TRBD1 is a possible D gene (6 bases). Trimming removed 0 bases at V and 1 base at J, with 10 bases between. The CDR3 has 16 amino acids. CDR1 is LGHNA, CDR2 YNFKEQ, per germline. CDR3 residues: CASSQDAGASYNEQFF. CDR3 sequence (DNA): TGTGCCAGCAGCCAAGACGCAGGGGCATCCTACAATGAGCAGTTCTTC.